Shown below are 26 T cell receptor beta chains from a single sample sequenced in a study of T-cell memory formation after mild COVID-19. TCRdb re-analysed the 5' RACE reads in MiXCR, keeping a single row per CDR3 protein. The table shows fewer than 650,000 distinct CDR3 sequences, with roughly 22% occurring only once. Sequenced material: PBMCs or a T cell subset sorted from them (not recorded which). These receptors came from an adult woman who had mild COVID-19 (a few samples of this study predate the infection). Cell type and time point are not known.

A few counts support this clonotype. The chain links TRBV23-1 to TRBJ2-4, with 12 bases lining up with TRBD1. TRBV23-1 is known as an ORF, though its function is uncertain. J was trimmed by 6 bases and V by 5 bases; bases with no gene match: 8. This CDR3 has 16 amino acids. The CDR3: CASSGGTGGLGNIQYF. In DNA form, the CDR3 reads TGCGCCAGCAGTGGCGGGACAGGGGGCTTGGGAAACATTCAGTACTTC.

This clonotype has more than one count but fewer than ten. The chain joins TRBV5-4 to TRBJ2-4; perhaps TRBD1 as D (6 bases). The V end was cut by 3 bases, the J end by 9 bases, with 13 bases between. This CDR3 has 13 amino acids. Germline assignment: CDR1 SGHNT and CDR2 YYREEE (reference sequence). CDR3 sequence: CASSSGQKTIQYF. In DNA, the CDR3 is TGTGCCAGCAGCTCCGGACAGAAGACCATTCAGTACTTC.

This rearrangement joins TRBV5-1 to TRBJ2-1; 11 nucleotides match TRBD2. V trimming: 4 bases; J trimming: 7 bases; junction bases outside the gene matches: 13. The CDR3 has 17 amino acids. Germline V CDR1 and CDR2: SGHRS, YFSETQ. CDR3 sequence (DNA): TGCGCCAGCAGCCGCGAAACTACTAGCGGGAGTTGGAATGAGCAGTTCTTC. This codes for CASSRETTSGSWNEQFF.

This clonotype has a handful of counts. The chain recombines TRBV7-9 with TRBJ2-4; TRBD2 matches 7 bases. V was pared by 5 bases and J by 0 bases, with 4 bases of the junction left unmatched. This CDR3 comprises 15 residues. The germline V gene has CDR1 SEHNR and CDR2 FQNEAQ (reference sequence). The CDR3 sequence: CASSQGGVAKNIQYF. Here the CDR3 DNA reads TGTGCCAGCAGCCAGGGAGGGGTAGCCAAAAACATTCAGTACTTC.

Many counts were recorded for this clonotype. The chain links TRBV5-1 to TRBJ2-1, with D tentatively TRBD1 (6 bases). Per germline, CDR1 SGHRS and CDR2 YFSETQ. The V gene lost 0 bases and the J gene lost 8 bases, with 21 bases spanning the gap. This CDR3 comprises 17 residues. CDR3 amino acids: CASSLASFGTSYDEQFF. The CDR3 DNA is TGCGCCAGCAGCTTGGCCTCTTTTGGGACATCTTACGATGAGCAGTTCTTC.

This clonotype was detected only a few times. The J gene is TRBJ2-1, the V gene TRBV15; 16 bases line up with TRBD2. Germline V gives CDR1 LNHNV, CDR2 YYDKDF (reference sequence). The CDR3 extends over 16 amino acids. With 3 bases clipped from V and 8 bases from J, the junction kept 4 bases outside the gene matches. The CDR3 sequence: CATSRGLAGGPDEQFF. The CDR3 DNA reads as TGTGCCACCAGCAGGGGACTAGCGGGAGGGCCGGATGAGCAGTTCTTC.

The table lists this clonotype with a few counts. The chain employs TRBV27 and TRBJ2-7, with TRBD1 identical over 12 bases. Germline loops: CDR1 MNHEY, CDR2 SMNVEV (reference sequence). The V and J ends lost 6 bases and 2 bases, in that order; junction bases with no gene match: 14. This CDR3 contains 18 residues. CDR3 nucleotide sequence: TGTGCCAGCAGACCGGGACAGGGGGCGATTAGACGAACCTACGAGCAGTACTTC. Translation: CASRPGQGAIRRTYEQYF.

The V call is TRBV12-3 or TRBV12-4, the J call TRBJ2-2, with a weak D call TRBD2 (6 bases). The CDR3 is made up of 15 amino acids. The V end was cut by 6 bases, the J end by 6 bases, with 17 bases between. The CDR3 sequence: CASSLGGDRSGELFF. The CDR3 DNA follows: TGTGCCAGCAGCCTAGGCGGGGACCGGTCCGGGGAGCTGTTTTTT.

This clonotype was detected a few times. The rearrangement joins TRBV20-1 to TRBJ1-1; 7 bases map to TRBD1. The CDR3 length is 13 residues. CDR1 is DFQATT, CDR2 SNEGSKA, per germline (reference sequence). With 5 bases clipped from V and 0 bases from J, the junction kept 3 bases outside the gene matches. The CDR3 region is CSALDRMNTEAFF. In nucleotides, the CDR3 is TGCAGTGCTCTGGACAGGATGAACACTGAAGCTTTCTTT.

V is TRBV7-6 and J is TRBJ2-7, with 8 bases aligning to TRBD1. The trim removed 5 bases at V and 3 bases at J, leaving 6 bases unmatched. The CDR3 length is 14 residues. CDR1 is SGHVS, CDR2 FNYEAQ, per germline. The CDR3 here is CASSPRQGFYEQYF. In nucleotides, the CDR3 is TGTGCCAGCAGCCCGAGACAGGGGTTCTACGAGCAGTACTTC.

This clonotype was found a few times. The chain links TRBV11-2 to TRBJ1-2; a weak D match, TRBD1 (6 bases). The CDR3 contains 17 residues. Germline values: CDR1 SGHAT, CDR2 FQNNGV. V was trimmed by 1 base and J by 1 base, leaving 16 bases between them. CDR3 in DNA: TGTGCCAGCAGCTTAGTCGGGGGGCTACAGTTTAACTATGGCTACACCTTC. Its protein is CASSLVGGLQFNYGYTF.

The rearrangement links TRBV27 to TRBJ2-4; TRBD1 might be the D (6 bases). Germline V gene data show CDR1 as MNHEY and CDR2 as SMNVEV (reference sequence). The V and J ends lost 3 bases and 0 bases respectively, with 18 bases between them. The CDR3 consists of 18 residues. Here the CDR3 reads CASSFPTPRGVAKNIQYF. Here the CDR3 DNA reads TGTGCCAGCAGTTTCCCTACCCCCAGGGGAGTAGCCAAAAACATTCAGTACTTC.

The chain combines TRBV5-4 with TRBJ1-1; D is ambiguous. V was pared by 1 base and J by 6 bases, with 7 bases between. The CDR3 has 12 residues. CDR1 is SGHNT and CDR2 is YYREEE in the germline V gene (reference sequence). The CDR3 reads CASSLPGSEAFF. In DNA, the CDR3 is TGTGCCAGCAGCTTGCCGGGCTCTGAAGCTTTCTTT.

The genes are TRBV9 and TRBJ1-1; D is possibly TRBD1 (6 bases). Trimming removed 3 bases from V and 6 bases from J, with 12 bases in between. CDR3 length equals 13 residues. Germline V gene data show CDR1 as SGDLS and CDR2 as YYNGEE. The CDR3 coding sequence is TGTGCCAGCAGCGAACGTTCAGGGGCTGAAGCTTTCTTT. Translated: CASSERSGAEAFF.

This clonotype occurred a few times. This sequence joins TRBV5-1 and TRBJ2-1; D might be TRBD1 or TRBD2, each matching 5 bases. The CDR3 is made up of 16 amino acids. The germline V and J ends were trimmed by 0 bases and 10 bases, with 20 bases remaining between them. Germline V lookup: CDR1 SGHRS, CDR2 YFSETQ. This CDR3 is CASSLGPGASPGEQFF. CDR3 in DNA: TGCGCCAGCAGCTTGGGGCCCGGGGCCTCTCCGGGAGAGCAGTTCTTC.

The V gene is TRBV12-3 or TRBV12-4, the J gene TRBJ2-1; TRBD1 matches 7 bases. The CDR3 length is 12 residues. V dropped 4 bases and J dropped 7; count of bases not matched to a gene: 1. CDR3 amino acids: CASSSTGNEQFF. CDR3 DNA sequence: TGTGCCAGCAGTTCGACAGGGAATGAGCAGTTCTTC.

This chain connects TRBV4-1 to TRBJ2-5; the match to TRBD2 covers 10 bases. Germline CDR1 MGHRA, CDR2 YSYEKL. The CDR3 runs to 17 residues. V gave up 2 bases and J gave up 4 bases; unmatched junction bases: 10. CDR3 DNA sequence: TGCGCCAGCAGCCAAAAAACCCAGGCTAGCGGGGGAGAGACCCAGTACTTC. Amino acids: CASSQKTQASGGETQYF.

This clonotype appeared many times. The CDR3 region has the DNA TGCGCCAGCAGGTACCAGGGGGCGCGAGAGACCCAGTACTTC. Translation: CASRYQGARETQYF. The V gene is TRBV5-1, the J gene TRBJ2-5, with TRBD1 identical over 8 bases. The V gene's germline CDR1 is SGHRS and CDR2 YFSETQ. This CDR3 spans 14 amino acids. J was trimmed by 4 bases and V by 5 bases; bases with no gene match: 7.

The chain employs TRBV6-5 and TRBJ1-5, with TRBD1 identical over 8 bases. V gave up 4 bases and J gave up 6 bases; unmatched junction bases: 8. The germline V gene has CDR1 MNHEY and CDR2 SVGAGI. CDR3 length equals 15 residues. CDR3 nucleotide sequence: TGTGCCAGCAGTTCAGCTGGACAGGGATCTCAGCCCCAGCATTTT. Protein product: CASSSAGQGSQPQHF.

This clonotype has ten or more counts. In DNA, the CDR3 is TGCGCCAGCAGCGAAATTCCGGGAGAGGGAAAGACCCAGTACTTC. This translates into CASSEIPGEGKTQYF. The chain recombines TRBV5-1 with TRBJ2-5; weak D call: TRBD2 (6 bases). This CDR3 is 15 amino acids long. Germline V CDR1 and CDR2: SGHRS, YFSETQ. The V end was cut by 4 bases, the J end by 6 bases, with 19 bases between.

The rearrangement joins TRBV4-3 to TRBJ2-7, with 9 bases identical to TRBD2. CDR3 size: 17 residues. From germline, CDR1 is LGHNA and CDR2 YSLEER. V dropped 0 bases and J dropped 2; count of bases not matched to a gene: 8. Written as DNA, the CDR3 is TGCGCCAGCAGCCAAGATACGGCGGGAGGGCCACCCTACGAGCAGTACTTC. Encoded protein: CASSQDTAGGPPYEQYF.

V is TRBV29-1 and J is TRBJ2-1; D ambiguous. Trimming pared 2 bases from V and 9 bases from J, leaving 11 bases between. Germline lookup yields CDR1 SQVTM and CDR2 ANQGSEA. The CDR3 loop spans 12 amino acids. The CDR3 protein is CSVENELGEQFF. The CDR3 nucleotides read TGCAGCGTTGAAAACGAACTCGGTGAGCAGTTCTTC.

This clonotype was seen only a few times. DNA of the CDR3: TGCAGTGCACGAGGTGGGCGGGCAGCCTACGAGCAGTACTTC. Its translation is CSARGGRAAYEQYF. The chain recombines TRBV20-1 with TRBJ2-7, with D perhaps matching TRBD2 (5 bases). With 6 bases removed from V and 2 bases from J, the gap between germline ends came to 17 bases. The CDR3 is 14 amino acids. The germline V gene has CDR1 DFQATT and CDR2 SNEGSKA (reference sequence).

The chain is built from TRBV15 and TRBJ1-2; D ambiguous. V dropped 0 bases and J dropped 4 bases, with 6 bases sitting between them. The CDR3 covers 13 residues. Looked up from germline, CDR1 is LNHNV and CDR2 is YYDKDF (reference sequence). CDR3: CATSRDDPYGYTF. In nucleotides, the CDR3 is TGTGCCACCAGCAGAGATGACCCCTATGGCTACACCTTC.

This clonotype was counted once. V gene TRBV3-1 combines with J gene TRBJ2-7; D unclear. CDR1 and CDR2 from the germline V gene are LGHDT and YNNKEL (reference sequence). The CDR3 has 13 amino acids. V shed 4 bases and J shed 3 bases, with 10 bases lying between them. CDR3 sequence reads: CASSPQIHYEQYF. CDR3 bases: TGTGCCAGCAGCCCCCAGATCCACTACGAGCAGTACTTC.

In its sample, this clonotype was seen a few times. Here the CDR3 DNA reads TGTGCCAGCAGTTACTCGACACAGGTTGGCGGCTACACCTTC. This encodes CASSYSTQVGGYTF. The V and J genes are TRBV6-2 or TRBV6-3 and TRBJ1-2, with TRBD1 as a possible D gene (5 bases). The length of the CDR3 is 14 residues. Trimming stripped 0 bases from V and 8 bases from J, with 13 bases between. Germline V gene lookup returns CDR1 MNHEY and CDR2 SVGEGT.